One T cell receptor (beta chain) is described in this entry. Amplification used 60 Vbeta primers and 13 Jbeta primers. The repertoire was sequenced with immunoSEQ multiplex PCR; TCRdb's copy has only in-frame clones and lacks some. Here the sample spans roughly 100,000 clones, roughly 77% being singletons. The data derive from a study of cytomegalovirus exposure and HLA in healthy donors. Turning to the study itself: Unique TCR beta sequences numbering about 100 million came from 150 million to 200 million T cells in an earlier analysis.

Germline loops: CDR1 LNHDA, CDR2 SQIVND (reference sequence). CDR3 length: 14 amino acids. The germline V and J ends were trimmed by 5 bases and 2 bases, with 10 bases remaining between them. Unrecorded immune exposures were likely, despite nominal health at sampling. This TCR derives from a man in his forties or fifties in good health and CMV-seronegative. The specimen sequenced was PBMCs. This chain connects TRBV19 to TRBJ1-5; D unresolved. As DNA, the CDR3 is TGTGCCAGTAGTGTAGGGAGTGGCAATCAGCCCCAGCATTTT. This encodes CASSVGSGNQPQHF.